The 11 T cell receptor beta chains below all came from one sample that was sequenced in a study of beta chain features in type 1 diabetes. Study results and limitations: Significant though moderate, a shortening of TCRB CDR3s appeared in all four CD4+ subsets of Type 1 diabetes patients.

For these TCRs, the target antigens are not known. Sequencing targeted expressed TCRB transcripts, as all isolated RNA had been reverse transcribed. Data came from immunoSEQ multiplex PCR; TCRdb stores just in-frame clones and leaves some out. Altogether roughly 220,000 clones are present, 16% being singletons, with the ten largest covering about 0.08%. Sequencing used naive CD4+ T cells from blood. The receptors were gathered from a young man with type 1 diabetes.

Only a few counts were recorded for this clone. The chain has TRBV7-2 and TRBJ2-3; 12 nucleotides line up with TRBD2. V shed 5 bases, J shed 3 bases, and the junction held 12 bases outside the gene matches. CDR1 and CDR2 from the germline V gene are SGHTA and FQGNSA. The CDR3 sequence is 18 residues long. The CDR3, as DNA: TGTGCCAGCAGCCCCCGCCCCCTAGCGGGAGGGAGGACAGATACGCAGTATTTT. It yields the protein CASSPRPLAGGRTDTQYF.

This clone has just a few counts. V and J are TRBV4-2 and TRBJ2-3, with D uncertain. Germline V gene sequence: CDR1 LGHNA, CDR2 YNFKEQ. This CDR3 spans 12 amino acids. Trimming took 3 bases from V and 7 from J, leaving 8 bases between them. The CDR3 coding sequence is TGTGCCAGCAGCCATGACGCCAATACGCAGTATTTT. Its translation: CASSHDANTQYF.

This clone appeared a few times. The chain uses TRBV7-6 and TRBJ2-5; 9 bases are a match to TRBD1. CDR3 size: 15 residues. Germline V gives CDR1 SGHVS, CDR2 FNYEAQ. The V segment lost 5 bases and the J segment 2 bases; nucleotides outside the gene matches: 6. The CDR3 coding sequence is TGTGCCAGCAGCCACATCGGACAGGGGCAAGAGACCCAGTACTTC. Its protein is CASSHIGQGQETQYF.

This clone turned up a few times. The V and J genes are TRBV16 and TRBJ2-5; TRBD2 matches at 7 bases. V lost 1 base to trimming and J lost 5 bases; unmatched junction nucleotides: 1. CDR1 KGHSY and CDR2 FQNENV come from the germline V gene. The CDR3 totals 13 residues. CDR3 residues: CASSQWRGETQYF. In DNA form, the CDR3 reads TGTGCCAGCAGCCAATGGCGGGGGGAGACCCAGTACTTC.

The chain's CDR3 is CAWSAPGRENNEQFF. As DNA, the CDR3 is TGTGCCTGGAGTGCCCCGGGGCGGGAGAACAATGAGCAGTTCTTC. This chain uses TRBV30 with TRBJ2-1, with 7 bases lining up with TRBD2. The V gene end was trimmed by 1 base and the J gene end by 5 bases; junction bases not matched to a gene: 8. Germline values: CDR1 GTSNPN, CDR2 SVGIG (reference sequence). CDR3 length: 15 residues.

This clone occurred a few times. J is TRBJ2-7 and V is TRBV7-9; D remains ambiguous. CDR3 length: 12 amino acids. Germline V gene data show CDR1 as SEHNR and CDR2 as FQNEAQ (reference sequence). V lost 5 bases and J 3 bases, leaving 8 bases between the germline ends. CDR3 nucleotides: TGTGCCAGCAGCGGACCTGGCTACGAGCAGTACTTC. This codes for CASSGPGYEQYF.

A few counts support this clone. The chain joins TRBV28 to TRBJ1-5; 7 nucleotides match TRBD1. CDR1 MDHEN and CDR2 SYDVKM come from the germline V gene. With 10 bases clipped from V and 10 bases from J, the junction kept 13 bases outside the gene matches. The CDR3 consists of 13 residues. CDR3 nucleotides: TGTGCCACCAGAGGGACAGCAAGTTACCCCCAGCATTTT. Residues: CATRGTASYPQHF. Full variable domain (missing parts from reference TRBV28 and TRBJ1-5): DVKVTQSSRYLVKRTGEKVFLECVQDMDHENMFWYRQDPGLGLRLIYFSYDVKMKEKGDIPEGYSVSREKKERFSLILESASTNQTSMYLCATRGTASYPQHFGDGTRLSIL.

The genes are TRBV4-2 and TRBJ2-3, with 7 bases aligning to TRBD2. The J segment lost 0 bases and the V segment lost 0 bases, leaving 9 bases of the junction unmatched. The CDR3 consists of 18 residues. Germline CDR1 reads LGHNA; CDR2 reads YNFKEQ. DNA for the CDR3: TGTGCCAGCAGCCAAGAGATTCGTGGCGGGGGTAGCACAGATACGCAGTATTTT. The encoded protein is CASSQEIRGGGSTDTQYF.

This clone has a handful of counts. V and J are TRBV29-1 and TRBJ2-5; D remains unclear. The CDR3 is 13 amino acids. The germline V gene encodes CDR1 SQVTM and CDR2 ANQGSEA. Trimming cost V 7 bases and J 2 bases, with 14 bases left between them. The CDR3 nucleotides read TGCAGCGGCGCCCGGGTAGAGCAAGAGACCCAGTACTTC. Its translation: CSGARVEQETQYF.

The chain links TRBV27 to TRBJ2-3; tentative D call: TRBD1 (7 bases). From germline, CDR1 is MNHEY and CDR2 SMNVEV (reference sequence). V lost 5 bases and J 1 base, leaving 22 bases between the germline ends. The CDR3 extends over 18 amino acids. Written as DNA, the CDR3 is TGTGCCAGCAGTCTCAAGAAGTACAGGGGAGGAGGCACAGATACGCAGTATTTT. Translating it yields CASSLKKYRGGGTDTQYF.

This clone has only a few counts. The chain combines TRBV7-2 with TRBJ2-3; D ambiguous. CDR3 length equals 14 residues. Germline CDR1 and CDR2: SGHTA and FQGNSA. V shed 3 bases and J shed 0 bases, with 7 bases lying between them. Here the CDR3 reads CASSFGTSTDTQYF. DNA of the CDR3: TGTGCCAGCAGCTTTGGAACTAGCACAGATACGCAGTATTTT.